The clone carrying this T cell receptor (beta chain) was picked up a small number of times. No antigen is known for it. TCRdb itself ran the 5' RACE reads through MiXCR, one entry per CDR3 protein. The sample shows 1.5 million to 2 million distinct CDR3 sequences, about 32% of them seen only once. This entry belongs to a study of identical twins. Trimming shortened V by 7 bases and J by 1 base, and 10 bases separated the two germline ends. This CDR3 is built from 13 residues. Germline CDR1 WSHSY, CDR2 SAAADI. Points from the study as a whole: Out-of-frame sharing of TCR alpha in monozygotic twins was underestimated by models.

This receptor was identified in a newborn girl in good health. Sample: cord blood. The genes are TRBV10-2 and TRBJ2-5; D is unresolved. The CDR3 nucleotides read TGCGCCAGCAATCCACCGTCCCAAGAGACCCAGTACTTC. Protein sequence: CASNPPSQETQYF.